The 2 T cell receptor beta chains in this list originate from one sample, sequenced in a study of T cell changes during pregnancy in multiple sclerosis. Only in-frame clones appear in the TCRdb table, and some are missing; sequencing was by immunoSEQ multiplex PCR. Of under 70,000 clones in the sample, about nine tenths were seen once. The source was CD4+ T cells from peripheral blood mononuclear cells, collected in the first trimester of pregnancy. These receptors all come from a female donor with multiple sclerosis, enrolled in a pregnancy study.

The chain links TRBV19 to TRBJ2-1, with 13 bases matching TRBD2. This CDR3 comprises 15 residues. The germline V gene has CDR1 LNHDA and CDR2 SQIVND (reference sequence). V dropped 5 bases and J dropped 8; count of bases not matched to a gene: 6. The CDR3 sequence: CASSWGLAGLYEQFF. The CDR3 nucleotides read TGTGCCAGTAGTTGGGGACTAGCGGGGTTGTATGAGCAGTTCTTC.

Only one count was recorded for this clone. The chain has TRBV7-2 and TRBJ1-2; the D gene is possibly TRBD1 (6 bases). CDR1 and CDR2 (germline): SGHTA, FQGNSA. The CDR3 loop spans 15 amino acids. V dropped 5 bases and J dropped 4 bases, with 17 bases sitting between them. CDR3 DNA: TGTGCCAGCAGCCCCCCAAACAGGGAACTCTATGGCTACACCTTC. This codes for CASSPPNRELYGYTF.